This T cell receptor (beta chain) stems from a study of T cell repertoires and Cas9 in healthy adults. Study context: Characterization of SpCas9-reactive CD4 and CD8 T cells covered multi-effector potency, cytotoxicity and lineage.

This clone was seen only once. Its antigen is unknown. V shed 6 bases, J shed 10 bases, and the junction held 3 bases outside the gene matches. CDR3 length: 13 residues. Germline lookup yields CDR1 MNHEY and CDR2 SMNVEV (reference sequence). Study conclusions and caveats: SpCas9-reactive regulatory T cells reportedly mitigated SpCas9-reactive effector T cells in vitro.

Produced via immunoSEQ multiplex PCR; TCRdb's table is partial and in-frame only. The sample contains around 20,000 clones, about 90% of which appear only once. The rearrangement links TRBV27 to TRBJ2-1; 13 bases are a match to TRBD2. The material sequenced was CD4+ effector T cells (CD127+, CD25-, CD137-, CD154-) from PBMCs; culture status not recorded. This clonotype was sampled from a human donor in good health. The CDR3 reads CASRTSGGNEQFF. In DNA form, the CDR3 reads TGTGCCAGCAGGACTAGCGGGGGGAACGAGCAGTTCTTC.